This T cell receptor (beta chain) was sequenced during a study of T cells in Graves' hyperthyroidism and ophthalmopathy. Study information: Initial diagnosis, before any treatment, was when peripheral blood was collected. Broader study findings: Prediction of ophthalmopathy progression came a median around 7.1 months pre-onset. Blood also carried most thyroid clonotypes expanded above 0.001.

TCR beta CDR3 regions were amplified from RNA transcripts. TCR CDR3 underwent first-round RT-PCR with the HTBI primer set. One entry per CDR3 protein, called by TCRdb with MiXCR from the multiplex PCR reads. This table has 250,000 to 300,000 distinct CDR3 sequences, more than 10% appearing once. The V end was cut by 8 bases, the J end by 4 bases, with 23 bases between. The CDR3 is 16 amino acids. Germline-derived CDR1 and CDR2 are MDHEN and SYDVKM. Criteria for exclusion of patients were uncontrolled infection, other autoimmune disease, pregnancy or lactation. Ten or more counts support this clonotype. Its target is unknown.

The clonotype was recovered from a woman aged 30 to 39 with Graves' hyperthyroidism that later progressed to Graves' ophthalmopathy. The source material was blood. The chain couples TRBV28 to TRBJ1-1, with a weak D call TRBD1 (5 bases). The CDR3 region is CASGGEGLHLSTEAFF. In DNA, the CDR3 is TGTGCCAGCGGGGGGGAGGGACTTCACCTTAGCACTGAAGCTTTCTTT.